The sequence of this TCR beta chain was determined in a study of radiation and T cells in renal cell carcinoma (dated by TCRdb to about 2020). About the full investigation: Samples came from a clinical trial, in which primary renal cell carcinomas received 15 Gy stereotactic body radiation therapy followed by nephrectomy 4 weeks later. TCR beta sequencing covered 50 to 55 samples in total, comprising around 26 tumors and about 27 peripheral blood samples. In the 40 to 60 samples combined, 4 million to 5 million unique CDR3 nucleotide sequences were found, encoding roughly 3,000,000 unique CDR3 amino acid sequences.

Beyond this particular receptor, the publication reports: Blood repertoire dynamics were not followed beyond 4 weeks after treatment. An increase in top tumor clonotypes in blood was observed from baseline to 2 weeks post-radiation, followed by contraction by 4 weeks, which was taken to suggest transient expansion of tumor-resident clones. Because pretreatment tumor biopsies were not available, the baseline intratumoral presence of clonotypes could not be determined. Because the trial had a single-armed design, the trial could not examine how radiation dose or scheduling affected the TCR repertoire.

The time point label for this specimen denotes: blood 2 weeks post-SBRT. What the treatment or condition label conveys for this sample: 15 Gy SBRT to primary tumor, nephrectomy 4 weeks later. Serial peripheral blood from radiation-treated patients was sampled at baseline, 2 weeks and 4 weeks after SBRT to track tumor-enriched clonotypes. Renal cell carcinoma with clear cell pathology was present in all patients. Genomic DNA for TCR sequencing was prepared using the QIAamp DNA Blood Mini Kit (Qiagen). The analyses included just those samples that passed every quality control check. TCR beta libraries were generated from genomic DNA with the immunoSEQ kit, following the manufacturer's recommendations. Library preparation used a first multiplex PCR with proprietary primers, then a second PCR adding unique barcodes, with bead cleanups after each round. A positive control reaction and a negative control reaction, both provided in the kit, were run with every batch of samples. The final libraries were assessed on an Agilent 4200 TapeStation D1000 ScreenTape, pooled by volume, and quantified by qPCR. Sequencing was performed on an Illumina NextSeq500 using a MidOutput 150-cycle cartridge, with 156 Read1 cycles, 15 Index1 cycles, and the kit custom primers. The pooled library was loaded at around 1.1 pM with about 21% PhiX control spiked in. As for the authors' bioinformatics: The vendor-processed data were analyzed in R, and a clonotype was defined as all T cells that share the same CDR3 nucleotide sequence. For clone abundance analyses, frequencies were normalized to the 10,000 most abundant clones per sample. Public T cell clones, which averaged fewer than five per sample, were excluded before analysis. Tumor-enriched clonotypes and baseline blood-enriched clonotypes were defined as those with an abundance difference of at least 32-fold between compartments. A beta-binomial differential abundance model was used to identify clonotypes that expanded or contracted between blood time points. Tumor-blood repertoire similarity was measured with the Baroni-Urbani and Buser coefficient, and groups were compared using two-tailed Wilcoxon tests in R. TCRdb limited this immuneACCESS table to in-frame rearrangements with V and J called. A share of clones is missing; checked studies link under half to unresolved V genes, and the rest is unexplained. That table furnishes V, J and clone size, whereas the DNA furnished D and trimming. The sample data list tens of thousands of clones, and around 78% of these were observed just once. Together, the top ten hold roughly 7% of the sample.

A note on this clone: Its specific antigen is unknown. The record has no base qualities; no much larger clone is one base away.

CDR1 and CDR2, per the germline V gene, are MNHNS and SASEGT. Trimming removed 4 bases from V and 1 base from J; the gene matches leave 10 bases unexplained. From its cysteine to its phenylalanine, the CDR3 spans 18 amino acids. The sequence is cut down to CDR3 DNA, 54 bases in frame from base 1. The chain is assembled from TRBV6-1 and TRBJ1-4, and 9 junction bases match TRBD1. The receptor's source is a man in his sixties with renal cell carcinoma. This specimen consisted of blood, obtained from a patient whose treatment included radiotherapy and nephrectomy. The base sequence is TGTGCCAGCAGTGCATCGCCGAAGGACAGGGGAACTAATGAAAAACTGTTTTTT. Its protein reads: CASSASPKDRGTNEKLFF.